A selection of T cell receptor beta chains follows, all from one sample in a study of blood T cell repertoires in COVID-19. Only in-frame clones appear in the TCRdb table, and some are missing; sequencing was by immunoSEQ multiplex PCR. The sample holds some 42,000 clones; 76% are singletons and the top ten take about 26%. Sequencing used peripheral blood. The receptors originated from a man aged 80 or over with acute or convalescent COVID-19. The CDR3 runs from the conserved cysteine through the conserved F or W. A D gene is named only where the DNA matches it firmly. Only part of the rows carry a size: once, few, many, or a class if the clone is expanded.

TGTGCCAGCAGTTGGCAAGCGGGAGCGGCCTACAATGAGCAGTTCTTC	CASSWQAGAAYNEQFF	-	TRBV6-5	TRBJ2-1	TRBD2
TGTGCCAGTAGTATCGAGACTGGGACTGAAGCTTTCTTT	CASSIETGTEAFF	-	TRBV19	TRBJ1-1	-
TGTGCCAGCAGTTTGCTGGGGGGGGAGGGCCCCAAAAACATTCAGTACTTC	CASSLLGGEGPKNIQYF	-	TRBV28	TRBJ2-4	TRBD2
TGTGCCAGCAGTGAAGGAAGCGGGGCTAGTTCTAGCACAGATACGCAGTATTTT	CASSEGSGASSSTDTQYF	-	TRBV6-1	TRBJ2-3	TRBD2
TGCGCCAGCAGCCCCCGGGACAGGGGGGAGAACGAGCAGTACTTC	CASSPRDRGENEQYF	-	TRBV5-1	TRBJ2-7	TRBD1
TGTGCCAGCAGCTGGACAGGCGTTAATCAGCCCCAGCATTTT	CASSWTGVNQPQHF	-	TRBV2	TRBJ1-5	TRBD1
TGTGCCAGCAGCTTGGCGGGCGGGCAGCCCCAGCATTTT	CASSLAGGQPQHF	-	TRBV5-8	TRBJ1-5	-
TGTGCCACCAGTGATCCTCGGGGGGATAGCACAGATACGCAGTATTTT	CATSDPRGDSTDTQYF	-	TRBV24-1	TRBJ2-3	TRBD2
TGTGCCACCCGGACGGCGGGGGCTCAGCCCCAGCATTTT	CATRTAGAQPQHF	-	TRBV19	TRBJ1-5	-
TGTGCCAGCAGTTATAGCGGGGTCGGTTCGGATGAGCAGTTCTTC	CASSYSGVGSDEQFF	-	TRBV9	TRBJ2-1	TRBD2
TGTGCCAGTAGTATAGACCTGATTGGGGAACTAGCGGGGGTTCCTCTGAACACCGGGGAGCTGTTTTTT	CASSIDLIGELAGVPLNTGELFF	-	TRBV19	TRBJ2-2	TRBD2
TGTGCCAGCATGACAGGGGGGTCGCTTGAGCAGTTCTTC	CASMTGGSLEQFF	-	TRBV2	TRBJ2-1	TRBD1
TGTGCCAGCAGCTTAGGCGGGACAGGTCAAGAGACCCAGTACTTC	CASSLGGTGQETQYF	-	TRBV11-2	TRBJ2-5	TRBD1
TGTGCCAGCAGAATTGCGCTCGGAGGCCCCTATGAAGCTTTCTTT	CASRIALGGPYEAFF	-	TRBV27	TRBJ1-1	-
TGTGCCTGGAGTGCTCTGGACAGACGCAATCAGCCCCAGCATTTT	CAWSALDRRNQPQHF	-	TRBV30	TRBJ1-5	-
TGTGCCAGCAGCGCAGAGGGGACCCAGTACTTC	CASSAEGTQYF	-	TRBV7-2	TRBJ2-5	-
TGTGCCAGCAGCTTATCAATCACAGATACGCAGTATTTT	CASSLSITDTQYF	-	TRBV5-6	TRBJ2-3	-
TGTGCCAGCAGCTTAGAATCGTGGACTAGTCGAACAGATACGCAGTATTTT	CASSLESWTSRTDTQYF	few	TRBV7-8	TRBJ2-3	TRBD2
TGCGCCAGCAGCTTTCCTATCGTACAGGGGGGAACCGGGGAGCTGTTTTTT	CASSFPIVQGGTGELFF	-	TRBV5-1	TRBJ2-2	TRBD1
TGTGCTAGTGGCCCCGTTCAGGGAAGCAATCAGCCCCAGCATTTT	CASGPVQGSNQPQHF	-	TRBV12-5	TRBJ1-5	-
TGTGCCAGCAATTGGGGGGACCAGCCCCAGCATTTT	CASNWGDQPQHF	-	TRBV12-3/TRBV12-4	TRBJ1-5	-
TGTGCCAGCAGTGAAATGGCTAGCGTCACCGGGGAGCTGTTTTTT	CASSEMASVTGELFF	few	TRBV6-1	TRBJ2-2	-
TGTGCCAGCAGAACAGGAAACCGACACAATGAGCAGTTCTTC	CASRTGNRHNEQFF	-	TRBV28	TRBJ2-1	-
TGTGCCAGCAGGAAGACTAGCGAGTCACACACCTACGAGCAGTACTTC	CASRKTSESHTYEQYF	-	TRBV6-4	TRBJ2-7	TRBD2
TGTGCCAGCAGCCCGCGACAGGGGGCGAACACTGAAGCTTTCTTT	CASSPRQGANTEAFF	-	TRBV9	TRBJ1-1	TRBD1
TGCAGCGTTTTAGAGACAGGGAAAAACCAGTACTTC	CSVLETGKNQYF	-	TRBV29-1	TRBJ2-7	TRBD1
TGTGCCAGCAGCTTGAGGACAGATAACTATAATTCACCCCTCCACTTT	CASSLRTDNYNSPLHF	-	TRBV7-8	TRBJ1-6	-
TGTGCCAGCAACGCCGGAGGGGCGAACACTGAAGCTTTCTTT	CASNAGGANTEAFF	-	TRBV9	TRBJ1-1	-
TGTGCCAGCAGCTTGGACCCTAGGACAGCAGAGGGTGGCTACACCTTC	CASSLDPRTAEGGYTF	once	TRBV11-2	TRBJ1-2	-
TGTGCCAGCAGTTTAGCGCCCTTGGCGACCCAGTACTTC	CASSLAPLATQYF	-	TRBV12-3/TRBV12-4	TRBJ2-5	-
TGTGCCAGCAGCGAAGTTGGGTTTACTAGCGGGGAGACCCAGTACTTC	CASSEVGFTSGETQYF	-	TRBV5-5	TRBJ2-5	TRBD2
TGTGCCAGCGTTGGGGGAGGGCCATACGAGCAGTACTTC	CASVGGGPYEQYF	-	TRBV28	TRBJ2-7	TRBD2
TGTGCCAGCAGCCCGCGGACAGGGAAAGGAGATACGCAGTATTTT	CASSPRTGKGDTQYF	-	TRBV7-2	TRBJ2-3	TRBD1
TGCGCCAGCAGTCTTCGTACAGGGGTCCCCTACGAGCAGTACTTC	CASSLRTGVPYEQYF	-	TRBV5-1	TRBJ2-7	TRBD1
TGTGCCAGCAGTTTGTCCAGGGGTGCCGAGACCCAGTACTTC	CASSLSRGAETQYF	few	TRBV28	TRBJ2-5	-